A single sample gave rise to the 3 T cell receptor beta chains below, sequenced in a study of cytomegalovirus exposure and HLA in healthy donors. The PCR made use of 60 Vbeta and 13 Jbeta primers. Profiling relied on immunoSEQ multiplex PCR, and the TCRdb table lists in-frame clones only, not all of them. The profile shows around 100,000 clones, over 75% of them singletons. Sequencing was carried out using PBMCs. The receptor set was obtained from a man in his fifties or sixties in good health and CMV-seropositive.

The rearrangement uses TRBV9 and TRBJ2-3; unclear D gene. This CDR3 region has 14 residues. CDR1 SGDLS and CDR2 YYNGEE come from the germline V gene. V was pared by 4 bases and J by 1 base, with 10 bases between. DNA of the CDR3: TGTGCCAGCAGCTTTAGGAGCGGCACAGATACGCAGTATTTT. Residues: CASSFRSGTDTQYF.

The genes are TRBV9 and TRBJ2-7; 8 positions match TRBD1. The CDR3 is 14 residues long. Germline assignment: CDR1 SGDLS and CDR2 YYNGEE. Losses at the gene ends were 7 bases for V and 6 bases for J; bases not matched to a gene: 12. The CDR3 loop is CASGLQGARSEQYF. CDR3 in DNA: TGTGCCAGCGGACTTCAGGGGGCCCGGTCCGAGCAGTACTTC.

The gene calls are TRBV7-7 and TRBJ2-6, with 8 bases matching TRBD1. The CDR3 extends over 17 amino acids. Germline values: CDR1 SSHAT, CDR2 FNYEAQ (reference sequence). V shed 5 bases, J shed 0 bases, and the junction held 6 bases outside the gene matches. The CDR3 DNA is TGTGCCAGCAGCCCGGGACAGGCGGGCTCTGGGGCCAACGTCCTGACTTTC. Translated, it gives CASSPGQAGSGANVLTF.